The 14 T cell receptor beta chains presented below share a single source sample, sequenced in a study of cytomegalovirus exposure and HLA in healthy donors. The study ran its PCR with 60 Vbeta and 13 Jbeta primers. Repertoires were generated with immunoSEQ multiplex PCR, while TCRdb's copy carries only in-frame clones and drops some. The listing records more than 95,000 clones. Input material: PBMCs. The receptor set was obtained from a man in his forties in good health and CMV-seronegative.

A note on this clone: Other nucleotide sequences from this sample produce the same CDR3. The V and J genes are TRBV7-2 and TRBJ2-1; 9 bases line up with TRBD2. This CDR3 is built from 15 residues. The germline gives CDR1 SGHTA, CDR2 FQGNSA. Trimming removed 1 base from V and 4 bases from J; junction bases left unmatched: 2. CDR3 bases: TGTGCCAGCAGCTTAGGACTAGCGGCTTACAATGAGCAGTTCTTC. It translates to CASSLGLAAYNEQFF.

The chain uses TRBV7-9 and TRBJ2-5, with 9 bases that match TRBD1. V lost 4 bases to trimming and J lost 5 bases; unmatched junction nucleotides: 14. Germline V gives CDR1 SEHNR, CDR2 FQNEAQ (reference sequence). The CDR3 sequence is 17 residues long. CDR3 sequence reads: CASSSTGGERGLETQYF. The CDR3 DNA reads as TGTGCCAGCAGCTCCACAGGGGGCGAGAGGGGATTGGAGACCCAGTACTTC. Full variable domain (remainder filled in from reference TRBV7-9 and TRBJ2-5): DTGVSQNPRHKITKRGQNVTFRCDPISEHNRLYWYRQTLGQGPEFLTYFQNEAQLEKSRLLSDRFSAERPKGSFSTLEIQRTEQGDSAMYLCASSSTGGERGLETQYFGPGTRLLVL.

This rearrangement joins TRBV2 to TRBJ2-5; the match to TRBD1 covers 7 bases. The end of the DNA is better explained by TRBJ2-7, so the J call may be wrong. The CDR3 runs 14 residues. Germline V gene data show CDR1 as SNHLY and CDR2 as FYNNEI. The CDR3: CASSAGTDPYEQYF. CDR3 sequence (DNA): TGTGCCAGCAGTGCCGGGACAGATCCTTACGAGCAGTACTTC.

This sequence joins TRBV7-2 and TRBJ2-7; TRBD2 matches at 11 bases. Germline V gene data show CDR1 as SGHTA and CDR2 as FQGNSA. CDR3 size: 15 residues. After removal of 3 bases from V and 2 bases from J, the junction contained 3 bases not matched to a gene. The CDR3 DNA is TGTGCCAGCAGCTTTATAGCGGGAGGGCCCTACGAGCAGTACTTC. It yields the protein CASSFIAGGPYEQYF.

This sequence joins TRBV13 and TRBJ2-2; 11 bases agree with TRBD1. CDR1 is PRHDT and CDR2 is FYEKMQ in the germline V gene (reference sequence). With V trimmed by 9 bases and J by 2 bases, 5 bases remained unmatched. CDR3 length equals 15 residues. The CDR3 loop is CASVGQGANTGELFF. The CDR3 bases are TGTGCCAGTGTTGGACAGGGGGCAAACACCGGGGAGCTGTTTTTT.

The chain carries TRBV11-3 and TRBJ1-2; D not certain. CDR3 length equals 13 residues. V lost 5 bases, J lost 7 bases, and 14 bases lay in between. Germline CDR1 is SGHNT and CDR2 is YENEEA. The CDR3 DNA is TGTGCCAGCAGCCTCACAAGGGCGGGTGGCTACACCTTC. Its translation: CASSLTRAGGYTF.

The chain combines TRBV27 with TRBJ2-6; 7 nucleotides match TRBD1. This CDR3 is 15 amino acids long. Germline loops: CDR1 MNHEY, CDR2 SMNVEV (reference sequence). V shed 6 bases and J 4 bases; nucleotides not matched to a gene: 6. The CDR3 loop is CASSIKGAGANVLTF. The CDR3 DNA reads as TGTGCCAGCAGCATCAAGGGGGCAGGGGCCAACGTCCTGACTTTC. Full variable domain (outside the CDR3, taken from reference TRBV27 and TRBJ2-6): EAQVTQNPRYLITVTGKKLTVTCSQNMNHEYMSWYRQDPGLGLRQIYYSMNVEVTDKGDVPEGYKVSRKEKRNFPLILESPSPNQTSLYFCASSIKGAGANVLTFGAGSRLTVL.

The chain uses TRBV5-8 and TRBJ2-3, with 7 positions matching TRBD1. CDR3 size: 18 residues. Germline CDR1 and CDR2: SGHTS and YDEGEE. Trimming at V came to 4 bases and at J to 1 base, leaving 15 bases not matched to a gene. For the CDR3, the DNA is TGTGCCAGCAGCCGGGACAGTAGGCTTTCCATAGGCACAGATACGCAGTATTTT. Protein product: CASSRDSRLSIGTDTQYF.

The genes are TRBV7-9 and TRBJ1-2; TRBD1 aligns across 8 bases. Germline lookup yields CDR1 SEHNR and CDR2 FQNEAQ (reference sequence). The CDR3 sequence is 16 residues long. The trim removed 4 bases at V and 3 bases at J, leaving 10 bases unmatched. DNA of the CDR3: TGTGCCAGCAGCTCGACAGGGGAGCCCCGGGACTATGGCTACACCTTC. Translation gives CASSSTGEPRDYGYTF.

The chain couples TRBV5-1 to TRBJ1-1, with TRBD1 identical over 8 bases. Trimming cost V 3 bases and J 11 bases; bases outside gene matches: 9. The V gene's germline CDR1 is SGHRS and CDR2 YFSETQ. This CDR3 contains 13 residues. In nucleotides, the CDR3 is TGCGCCAGCAGCTCCGGGACAGGCCCCTTGGCTTTCTTT. This codes for CASSSGTGPLAFF. Filled out from reference TRBV5-1 and TRBJ1-1, the complete variable domain reads KAGVTQTPRYLIKTRGQQVTLSCSPISGHRSVSWYQQTPGQGLQFLFEYFSETQRNKGNFPGRFSGRQFSNSRSEMNVSTLELGDSALYLCASSSGTGPLAFFGQGTRLTVV.

The genes are TRBV10-3 and TRBJ2-2; 7 nucleotides match TRBD2. CDR1 ENHRY and CDR2 SYGVKD come from the germline V gene. J lost 4 bases, V lost 6 bases, and 8 bases had no gene match. This CDR3 has 15 amino acids. CDR3 coding DNA: TGTGCCATCAGGGGCGCGGGAGAGGGCACCGGGGAGCTGTTTTTT. This sequence encodes CAIRGAGEGTGELFF.

The chain recombines TRBV5-1 with TRBJ2-5; TRBD1 matches at 9 bases. The germline V gene has CDR1 SGHRS and CDR2 YFSETQ. The CDR3 runs 15 residues. The ends lost 4 bases at V and 5 bases at J; junction bases unmatched: 9. CDR3 nucleotide sequence: TGCGCCAGCAGCCCGGGACAGGGTGTTTCGGAGACCCAGTACTTC. It translates to CASSPGQGVSETQYF.

The CDR3 nucleotides read TGTGCCAGCAGCTTGTGGGTCATTTCGGGACAACCCACAGATACGCAGTATTTT. It yields the protein CASSLWVISGQPTDTQYF. The chain has TRBV5-6 and TRBJ2-3; possible D gene TRBD1, 6 bases. CDR1 and CDR2 from the germline V gene are SGHDT and YYEEEE. CDR3 length: 18 residues. Deletions cut 1 base from V and 2 bases from J, with 20 bases between.

V usage is TRBV5-4 and J usage is TRBJ2-3, with D maybe TRBD2 (6 bases). V dropped 3 bases and J dropped 2 bases, with 16 bases sitting between them. Germline assignment: CDR1 SGHNT and CDR2 YYREEE (reference sequence). The CDR3 is 16 amino acids. In DNA form, the CDR3 reads TGTGCCAGCAGCTCCAACGGGGGAAAAAACACAGATACGCAGTATTTT. Translated: CASSSNGGKNTDTQYF.